The sequence of this TCR beta chain was determined in a study of cytomegalovirus exposure and HLA in healthy donors. Study summary: HLA-typed donors contributed 80 million or so unique TCRs, which were held in an early data release. Within the Caucasian-associated ancestry cluster were around 81% of the 398 genotyped donors.

Use of 60 Vbeta and 13 Jbeta primers characterized the PCR. Here immunoSEQ multiplex PCR was the method, and the copy in TCRdb shows in-frame clones only, minus some. The repertoire holds around 240,000 clones, with around 80% as singletons. Study outcomes and limitations: The study recorded some 160 TCR beta chains that were cytomegalovirus-associated. Prior analysis indicated that the majority of TCR beta V segments exhibited productivity approximately 87% or approximately 30% of the time.

V trimming: 5 bases; J trimming: 5 bases; junction bases outside the gene matches: 6. The CDR3 has 14 residues. Germline CDR1 MNHEY, CDR2 SVGAGI. This clone came up once. Its antigen remains unidentified. This sequence originates from a woman aged 35 to 49 in good health and CMV-seropositive. The sequenced material came from PBMCs. The chain couples TRBV6-5 to TRBJ1-2; 9 bases map to TRBD1. The CDR3 sequence is CASSLQGASYGYTF. The CDR3 DNA follows: TGTGCCAGCAGTCTACAGGGGGCTTCGTATGGCTACACCTTC.